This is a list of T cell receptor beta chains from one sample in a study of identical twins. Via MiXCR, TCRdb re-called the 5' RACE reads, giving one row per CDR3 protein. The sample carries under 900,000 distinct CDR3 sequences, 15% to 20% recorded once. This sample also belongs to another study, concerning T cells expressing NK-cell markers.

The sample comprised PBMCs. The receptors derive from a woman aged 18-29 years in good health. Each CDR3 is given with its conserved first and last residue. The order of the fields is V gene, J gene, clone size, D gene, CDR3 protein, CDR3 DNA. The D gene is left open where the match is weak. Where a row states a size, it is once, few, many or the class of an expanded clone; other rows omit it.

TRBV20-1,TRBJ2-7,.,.,CSASAAVNYEQYF,TGCAGTGCTAGCGCTGCCGTGAATTACGAGCAGTACTTC
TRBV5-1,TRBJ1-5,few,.,CASSLGSDQPQHF,TGCGCCAGCAGTTTGGGATCGGATCAGCCCCAGCATTTT
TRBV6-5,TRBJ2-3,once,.,CASSYTSVFRTDTQYF,TGTGCCAGCAGTTACACGTCTGTCTTCCGCACAGATACGCAGTATTTT
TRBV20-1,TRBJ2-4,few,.,CSAMGGGTTAKNIQYF,TGCAGTGCCATGGGGGGCGGGACAACAGCCAAAAACATTCAGTACTTC
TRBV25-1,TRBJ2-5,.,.,CASSVGNQETQYF,TGTGCCAGCAGTGTCGGGAACCAAGAGACCCAGTACTTC
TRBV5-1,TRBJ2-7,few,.,CASSLERERYEQYF,TGCGCCAGCAGCTTGGAACGGGAACGCTACGAGCAGTACTTC
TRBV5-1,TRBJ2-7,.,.,CASSLNSMGYEQYF,TGCGCCAGCAGCTTGAATAGTATGGGCTACGAGCAGTACTTC
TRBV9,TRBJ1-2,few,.,CASSVVTNYGYTF,TGTGCCAGCAGCGTAGTGACGAACTATGGCTACACCTTC
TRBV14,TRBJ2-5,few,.,CASSQFLRTSGPETQYF,TGTGCCAGCAGCCAATTCTTAAGGACGTCGGGTCCAGAGACCCAGTACTTC
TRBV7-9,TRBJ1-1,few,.,CASARDTEAFF,TGTGCCAGCGCCAGGGACACTGAAGCTTTCTTT
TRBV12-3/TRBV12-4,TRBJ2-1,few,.,CASSLMQGRVNEQFF,TGTGCCAGCAGTTTAATGCAGGGGAGGGTCAATGAGCAGTTCTTC
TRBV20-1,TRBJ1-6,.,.,CSARDYQGHSPLHF,TGCAGTGCTAGAGATTATCAGGGACATTCACCCCTCCACTTT
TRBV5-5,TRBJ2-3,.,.,CASSLPVGVGSDTQYF,TGTGCCAGCAGCCTACCCGTGGGGGTTGGTTCAGATACGCAGTATTTT
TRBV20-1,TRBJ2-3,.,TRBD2,CSARGGLPTDTQYF,TGCAGTGCTAGAGGGGGACTACCCACAGATACGCAGTATTTT
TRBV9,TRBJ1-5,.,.,CASSVGGPQPQHF,TGTGCCAGCAGCGTAGGAGGGCCCCAGCCCCAGCATTTT
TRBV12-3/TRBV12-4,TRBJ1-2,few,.,CASGGGGLGYTF,TGTGCCAGCGGGGGCGGGGGGCTTGGCTACACCTTC
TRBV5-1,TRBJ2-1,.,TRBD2,CASRTSGYFNEQFF,TGCGCCAGCAGGACTAGCGGATACTTCAATGAGCAGTTCTTC
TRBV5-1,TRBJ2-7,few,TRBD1,CASSSTTGGLEQYF,TGCGCCAGCAGCTCCACAACAGGGGGCTTGGAGCAGTACTTC
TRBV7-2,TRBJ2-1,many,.,CASSLSGGPINEQFF,TGTGCCAGCAGCTTAAGCGGCGGCCCCATTAATGAGCAGTTCTTC
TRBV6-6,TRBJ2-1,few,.,CASSRGTGHEQFF,TGTGCCAGCAGTCGAGGGACCGGCCATGAGCAGTTCTTC